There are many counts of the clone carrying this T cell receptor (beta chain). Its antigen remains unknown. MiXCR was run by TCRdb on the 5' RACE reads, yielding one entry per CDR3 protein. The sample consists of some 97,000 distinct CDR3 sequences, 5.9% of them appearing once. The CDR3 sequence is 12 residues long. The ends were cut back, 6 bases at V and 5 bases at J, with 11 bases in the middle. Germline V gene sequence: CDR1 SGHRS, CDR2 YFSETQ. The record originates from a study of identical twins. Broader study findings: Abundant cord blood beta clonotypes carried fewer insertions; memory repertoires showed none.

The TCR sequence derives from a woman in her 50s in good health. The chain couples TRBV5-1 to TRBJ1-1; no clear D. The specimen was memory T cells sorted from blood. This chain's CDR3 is CASKGGRTEAFF. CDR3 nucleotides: TGCGCCAGCAAAGGAGGGAGAACTGAAGCTTTCTTT.